Here is one T cell receptor beta chain with its context. Per the original data handling: Quantification of nucleated cells was approximated via reference gene primer amplification. The repertoire was sequenced with immunoSEQ multiplex PCR; TCRdb's copy has only in-frame clones and lacks some. V, J and clone size are those of that table, while D and trimming were read from the DNA. The sample includes under 200,000 clones, about 80% of them seen just once. This entry is derived from a study of blood T cell repertoires in COVID-19. Study summary: Both acute and convalescent COVID-19 samples were obtained from the United States, Italy and Spain. PBMCs, B-cell-depleted T cells, or T cells were the source of the cDNA or gDNA that made up the material.

Looked up from germline, CDR1 is GTSNPN and CDR2 is SVGIG (reference sequence). CDR3 size: 13 residues. V lost 7 bases, J lost 10 bases, and 17 bases lay in between. Sequencing was carried out using peripheral blood. The receptor was derived from a man aged 70-80 years with active or convalescent COVID-19. The rearrangement joins TRBV30 to TRBJ1-6, with D possibly matching TRBD1 (6 bases). The CDR3 coding sequence is TGTGCCTTAAATTGGGGGGGGCACTCACCCCTCCACTTT. It is translated as CALNWGGHSPLHF. The variable domain in full, with the rest retrieved from reference TRBV30 and TRBJ1-6, is SQTIHQWPATLVQPVGSPLSLECTVEGTSNPNLYWYRQAAGRGLQLLFYSVGIGQISSEVPQNLSASRPQDRQFILSSKKLLLSDSGFYLCALNWGGHSPLHFGNGTRLTVT.